The clone carrying this T cell receptor beta chain was counted many times. The antigen remains undetermined. Isolation yielded PBMCs, at least 7 million per sample, in every case. Together with a sample-barcoded 5' primer, a J-beta primer mix was included in a second PCR lasting roughly 6 to 12 cycles. One entry per CDR3 protein results from TCRdb running MiXCR on the 5' RACE reads. Among 710,000 or so distinct CDR3 sequences, about 32% were seen once, and the ten largest hold just over 15%. This entry belongs to a study of blood T cells in healthy people across ages. This CDR3 comprises 13 residues. Germline V gives CDR1 SGHVS, CDR2 FNYEAQ. With V trimmed by 3 bases and J by 4 bases, 2 bases remained unmatched. Whole-study findings and limits: Older age went with lower TCR beta diversity per million T cells, in a roughly linear way.

The sample comprised blood. The clonotype was recovered from a woman of 80 years or more in good health. The rearrangement uses TRBV7-6 and TRBJ1-1; 7 positions match TRBD1. The CDR3 DNA is TGTGCCAGCAGCTTTCGACAGGGCACTGAAGCTTTCTTT. Protein: CASSFRQGTEAFF.